Below are 11 T cell receptor beta chains sequenced from a single sample in a study of blood T cell repertoires in COVID-19. The repertoire was sequenced with immunoSEQ multiplex PCR; TCRdb's copy has only in-frame clones and lacks some. The sample gives some 400,000 clones, 80% to 90% of which show up once; about 9.4% is in the top ten. Sequencing was performed on peripheral blood. The receptors here all came from a woman aged 25 to 45 with COVID-19, enrolled during active disease.

The rearrangement links TRBV7-2 to TRBJ2-5; TRBD2 might be the D (5 bases). Trimming cost V 1 base and J 1 base, with 10 bases left between them. The CDR3 extends over 15 amino acids. Germline values: CDR1 SGHTA, CDR2 FQGNSA. CDR3 DNA sequence: TGTGCCAGCAGCTTAGGTCCTAGCCGCCAAGAGACCCAGTACTTC. Encoded protein: CASSLGPSRQETQYF.

The V and J genes are TRBV4-1 and TRBJ1-5; D is perhaps TRBD1 (6 bases). V shed 4 bases and J shed 0 bases, with 28 bases lying between them. From germline, CDR1 is MGHRA and CDR2 YSYEKL. The CDR3 runs to 21 residues. The CDR3 sequence is CASSPWGGGEAKDYSNQPQHF. DNA of the CDR3: TGCGCCAGCAGCCCCTGGGGGGGCGGGGAGGCCAAGGACTATAGCAATCAGCCCCAGCATTTT.

This chain uses TRBV19 with TRBJ2-1, with 7 bases fitting TRBD1. The V and J ends lost 5 bases and 2 bases, in that order; junction bases with no gene match: 9. From germline, CDR1 is LNHDA and CDR2 SQIVND (reference sequence). The CDR3 extends over 16 amino acids. CDR3 region: CASSEGTDFPYNEQFF. CDR3 nucleotides: TGTGCCAGTAGTGAAGGGACAGACTTTCCCTACAATGAGCAGTTCTTC. The full variable domain, rest sourced from reference TRBV19 and TRBJ2-1, is DGGITQSPKYLFRKEGQNVTLSCEQNLNHDAMYWYRQDPGQGLRLIYYSQIVNDFQKGDIAEGYSVSREKKESFPLTVTSAQKNPTAFYLCASSEGTDFPYNEQFFGPGTRLTVL.

The gene calls are TRBV6-6 and TRBJ2-7, with D possibly matching TRBD2 (6 bases). Trimming pared 0 bases from V and 3 bases from J, leaving 9 bases between. Germline-derived CDR1 and CDR2 are MNHNY and SVGAGI (reference sequence). This CDR3 spans 14 amino acids. Here the CDR3 reads CASSYSGGDYEQYF. The CDR3 nucleotides are TGTGCCAGCAGTTACTCTGGAGGGGACTACGAGCAGTACTTC.

The rearrangement joins TRBV28 to TRBJ1-1; D call uncertain. CDR1 and CDR2 (germline): MDHEN, SYDVKM. V lost 4 bases, J lost 8 bases, and 11 bases lay in between. The CDR3 has 12 amino acids. As DNA, the CDR3 is TGTGCCAGCAGTTCTCATCGAGCGGAAGCTTTCTTT. Residues: CASSSHRAEAFF.

J is TRBJ1-1 and V is TRBV7-6, with D unclear. CDR1 and CDR2 (germline): SGHVS, FNYEAQ. V lost 1 base and J 1 base, leaving 10 bases between the germline ends. This CDR3 contains 15 residues. CDR3 in amino acids: CASSLVPGANTEAFF. The CDR3 DNA is TGTGCCAGCAGCTTAGTTCCGGGTGCGAACACTGAAGCTTTCTTT.

The V gene is TRBV10-1, the J gene TRBJ2-3; 10 bases map to TRBD1. The V and J ends lost 3 bases and 4 bases, in that order; junction bases with no gene match: 4. Germline CDR1 is WNHNN and CDR2 is SYGVQD (reference sequence). The CDR3 contains 15 residues. The CDR3 sequence is CASSDPGQGPDTQYF. CDR3 in DNA: TGCGCCAGCAGTGATCCGGGACAGGGGCCAGATACGCAGTATTTT.

This rearrangement joins TRBV4-3 to TRBJ2-1; weak D call: TRBD1 (6 bases). This CDR3 has 14 amino acids. Germline V gene data show CDR1 as LGHNA and CDR2 as YSLEER. V lost 1 base, J lost 11 bases, and 15 bases lay in between. The CDR3 DNA sequence: TGCGCCAGCAGCCAAGTCAGGGACCGGGACAAGCAGTTCTTC. Translated: CASSQVRDRDKQFF.

This CDR3 reads CASSQNTRGSFGNEQFF. Here the CDR3 DNA reads TGCGCCAGCAGCCAAAATACACGGGGGAGCTTCGGGAATGAGCAGTTCTTC. V is TRBV4-3 and J is TRBJ2-1, with a tentative D call TRBD2 (6 bases). The CDR3 extends over 17 amino acids. Germline-derived CDR1 and CDR2 are LGHNA and YSLEER. Trimming pared 2 bases from V and 7 bases from J, leaving 21 bases between.

The chain recombines TRBV30 with TRBJ2-7; 7 positions match TRBD2. Germline loops: CDR1 GTSNPN, CDR2 SVGIG (reference sequence). This CDR3 has 15 residues. Unmatched junction bases numbered 9, after V lost 1 base and J lost 3 bases. The CDR3 DNA reads as TGTGCCTGGAGTGGACCGGGCGGGAGTAGCTACGAGCAGTACTTC. Protein: CAWSGPGGSSYEQYF. The whole variable domain, filled in from reference TRBV30 and TRBJ2-7, reads SQTIHQWPATLVQPVGSPLSLECTVEGTSNPNLYWYRQAAGRGLQLLFYSVGIGQISSEVPQNLSASRPQDRQFILSSKKLLLSDSGFYLCAWSGPGGSSYEQYFGPGTRLTVT.

The chain couples TRBV11-3 to TRBJ2-3; TRBD1 might be the D (5 bases). This CDR3 is 14 amino acids long. The V gene's germline CDR1 is SGHNT and CDR2 YENEEA. With 5 bases removed from V and 2 bases from J, the gap between germline ends came to 11 bases. CDR3 DNA: TGTGCCAGCAGCCCAGGACACTACACAGATACGCAGTATTTT. Protein: CASSPGHYTDTQYF.